The T cell receptor beta chain under discussion was sequenced for a study of T cells in Graves' hyperthyroidism and ophthalmopathy. Study as a whole: It was at initial diagnosis, before any treatment, that peripheral blood was collected.

Duration under 3 months, a NOSPECS grade of at least 4, and a Clinical Activity Score of at least 3 characterized the ophthalmopathy patients. Exclusions: uncontrolled infection, other autoimmune disease, pregnancy, lactation. Each 10 ml fresh peripheral blood draw supplied the PBMCs. After removal of 7 bases from V and 5 bases from J, the junction contained 7 bases not matched to a gene. The CDR3 consists of 14 residues. In germline, CDR1 is SGDLS, CDR2 YYNGEE. This clonotype was seen many times. There were TCR beta CDR3 regions amplified from RNA transcripts. Primed by the HTBI set, a first-round RT-PCR was run on the TCR CDR3. TCRdb re-derived calls from the multiplex PCR reads in MiXCR, one entry per CDR3 protein. The sample lists 450,000 to 650,000 distinct CDR3 sequences; roughly 17% were seen once.

This chain uses TRBV9 with TRBJ2-1, with TRBD2 matching over 9 bases. The sequenced sample consisted of blood. This receptor was taken from a woman between 18 and 29 years old with Graves' ophthalmopathy. The CDR3 spells CASRPGLADNEQFF. The CDR3 region has the DNA TGTGCCAGCCGCCCGGGACTAGCCGACAATGAGCAGTTCTTC.